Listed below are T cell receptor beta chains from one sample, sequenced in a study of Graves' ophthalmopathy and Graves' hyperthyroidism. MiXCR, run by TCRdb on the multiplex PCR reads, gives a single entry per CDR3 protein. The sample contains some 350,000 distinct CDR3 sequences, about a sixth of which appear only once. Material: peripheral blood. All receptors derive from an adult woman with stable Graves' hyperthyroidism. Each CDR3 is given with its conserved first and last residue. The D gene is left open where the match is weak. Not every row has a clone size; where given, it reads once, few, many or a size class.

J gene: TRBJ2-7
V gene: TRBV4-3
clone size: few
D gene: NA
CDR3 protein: CASSQDGVGESYEQYF
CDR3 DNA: TGCGCCAGCAGCCAAGATGGGGTTGGAGAATCCTACGAGCAGTACTTC

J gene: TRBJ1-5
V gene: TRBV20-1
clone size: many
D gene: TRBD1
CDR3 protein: CSATGQVNSNQPQHF
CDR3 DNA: TGCAGTGCTACCGGACAGGTTAATAGCAATCAGCCCCAGCATTTT

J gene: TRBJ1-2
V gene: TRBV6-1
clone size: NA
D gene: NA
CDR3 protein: CASSENSPNYGYTF
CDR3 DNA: TGTGCCAGCAGCGAAAACAGCCCTAACTATGGCTACACCTTC

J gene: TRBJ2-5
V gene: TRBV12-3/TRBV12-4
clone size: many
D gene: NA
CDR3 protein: CASSNDGQEETQYF
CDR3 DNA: TGTGCCAGCAGTAACGACGGACAAGAGGAGACCCAGTACTTC

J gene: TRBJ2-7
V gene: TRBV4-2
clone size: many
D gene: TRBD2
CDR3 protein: CASSLGLAGISYEQYF
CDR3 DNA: TGTGCCAGCAGCCTGGGACTAGCGGGCATCTCCTACGAGCAGTACTTC

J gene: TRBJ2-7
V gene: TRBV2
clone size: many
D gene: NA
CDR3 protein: CASSEVAGTEQYF
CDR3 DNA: TGTGCCAGCAGTGAAGTCGCAGGGACGGAGCAGTACTTC

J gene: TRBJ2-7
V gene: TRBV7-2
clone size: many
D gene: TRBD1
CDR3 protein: CASSQLGQGDTYEQYF
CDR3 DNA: TGTGCCAGCAGCCAGCTAGGGCAGGGGGACACCTACGAGCAGTACTTC

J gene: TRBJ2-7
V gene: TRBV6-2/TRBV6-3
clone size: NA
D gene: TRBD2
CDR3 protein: CASGETSGGSTEQYF
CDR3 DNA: TGTGCCAGCGGGGAGACTAGCGGGGGCTCAACGGAGCAGTACTTC

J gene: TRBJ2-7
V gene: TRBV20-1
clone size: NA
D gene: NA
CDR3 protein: CSARDRMGVPPSYEQYF
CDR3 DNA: TGCAGTGCTAGAGATAGGATGGGGGTCCCCCCCTCCTACGAGCAGTACTTC

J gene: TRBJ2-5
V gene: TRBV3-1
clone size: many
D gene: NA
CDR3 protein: CASSQRGGETQYF
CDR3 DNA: TGTGCCAGCAGCCAGAGGGGAGGCGAGACCCAGTACTTC

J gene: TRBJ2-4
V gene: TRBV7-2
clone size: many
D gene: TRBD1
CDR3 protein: CASSSRGQGAAKNIQYF
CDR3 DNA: TGTGCCAGCAGCTCGAGGGGACAGGGGGCGGCCAAAAACATTCAGTACTTC

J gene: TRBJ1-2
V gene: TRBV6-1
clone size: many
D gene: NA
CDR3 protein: CASSEGYGYTF
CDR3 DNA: TGTGCCAGCAGTGAAGGGTATGGCTACACCTTC

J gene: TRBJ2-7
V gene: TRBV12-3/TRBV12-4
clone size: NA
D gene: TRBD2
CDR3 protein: CASSLAGGLHEQYF
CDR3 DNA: TGTGCCAGCAGTTTAGCGGGAGGGCTCCACGAGCAGTACTTC